These 18 T cell receptor beta chains share one sample of origin, sequenced in a study of a mutant IDH1 vaccine in newly diagnosed glioma. Time point of the sample: week 47, end of study. A single vaccine dose contained 300 ug of mutant IDH1 20-mer peptide, and topical imiquimod was used with it. These TCRs are of unknown antigen specificity. Clones were sequenced by immunoSEQ multiplex PCR, and TCRdb holds only the in-frame ones, with some missing. The repertoire holds 56,000 or so clones, approximately 76% seen once, with roughly 5% in the top ten. The specimen comprised PBMCs, sampled from a glioma patient whose treatment included an IDH1 peptide vaccine. Receptors were obtained from a woman in her thirties or forties with glioma. Some clones in this sample may be carry-over from other donors' samples.

V and J are TRBV30 and TRBJ2-2, with 8 bases aligning to TRBD1. The length of the CDR3 is 18 residues. J was trimmed by 3 bases and V by 2 bases; bases with no gene match: 14. Germline CDR1 reads GTSNPN; CDR2 reads SVGIG (reference sequence). The CDR3 DNA reads as TGTGCCTGGAGTCAAATCTTGGCCCCGGACAGGGACACCGGGGAGCTGTTTTTT. Amino acids: CAWSQILAPDRDTGELFF. Looking up the rest from reference TRBV30 and TRBJ2-2 gives the full variable domain: SQTIHQWPATLVQPVGSPLSLECTVEGTSNPNLYWYRQAAGRGLQLLFYSVGIGQISSEVPQNLSASRPQDRQFILSSKKLLLSDSGFYLCAWSQILAPDRDTGELFFGEGSRLTVL.

The genes are TRBV5-1 and TRBJ2-1; D ambiguous. Germline V lookup: CDR1 SGHRS, CDR2 YFSETQ. The CDR3 extends over 12 amino acids. V lost 2 bases, J lost 5 bases, and 5 bases lay in between. DNA for the CDR3: TGCGCCAGCAGCTTTGTGGACAATGAGCAGTTCTTC. This encodes CASSFVDNEQFF.

The CDR3 reads CASRLGDSGNTIYF. The CDR3 coding sequence is TGTGCCAGCAGGCTAGGGGACTCTGGAAACACCATATATTTT. The V call is TRBV6-5, the J call TRBJ1-3, with D possibly matching TRBD1 (5 bases). This CDR3 is 14 amino acids long. V dropped 6 bases and J dropped 0 bases, with 9 bases sitting between them. The germline CDR1 and CDR2 sequences are MNHEY and SVGAGI.

The chain links TRBV20-1 to TRBJ1-1; D is unresolved. Looked up from germline, CDR1 is DFQATT and CDR2 is SNEGSKA (reference sequence). The CDR3 runs 11 residues. Here the CDR3 DNA reads TGCAGGGCCGGAAGTAAAACTGAAGCTTTCTTT. Translating it yields CRAGSKTEAFF.

The V gene is TRBV6-6, the J gene TRBJ2-5; D is unresolved. The CDR3 is 16 residues long. Trimming shortened V by 0 bases and J by 1 base, and 12 bases separated the two germline ends. Germline V CDR1 and CDR2: MNHNY, SVGAGI (reference sequence). The CDR3 protein is CASSYSKGSTQETQYF. The CDR3 DNA follows: TGTGCCAGCAGTTACTCGAAGGGCTCTACCCAAGAGACCCAGTACTTC.

This clone was observed a handful of times. V gene TRBV7-2 combines with J gene TRBJ1-1; possible D gene TRBD1, 5 bases. The CDR3 contains 13 residues. V was cut by 1 base and J by 4 bases, with 7 bases left in between. Looked up from germline, CDR1 is SGHTA and CDR2 is FQGNSA. This CDR3 reads CASSLGRATEAFF. In nucleotides, the CDR3 is TGTGCCAGCAGCTTAGGCAGGGCCACTGAAGCTTTCTTT.

The rearrangement links TRBV4-1 to TRBJ2-5, with D possibly matching TRBD2 (6 bases). CDR3 length equals 11 residues. V was shortened by 5 bases and J by 7 bases, with 8 bases between the two germline ends. CDR1 is MGHRA, CDR2 YSYEKL, per germline. CDR3 sequence reads: CASSVEGTQYF. The CDR3 DNA follows: TGCGCCAGCAGCGTGGAGGGGACCCAGTACTTC.

The chain carries TRBV10-3 and TRBJ2-7; 8 bases match TRBD2. The CDR3 loop spans 15 amino acids. Germline V lookup: CDR1 ENHRY, CDR2 SYGVKD. V was pared by 4 bases and J by 2 bases, with 7 bases of the junction left unmatched. The CDR3 DNA is TGTGCCATCAGTGCCCCACGGGGGGGAACCTACGAGCAGTACTTC. Translation gives CAISAPRGGTYEQYF.

With respect to this clone: The junction and the germline gene differ at one end; a read error may be behind it. The CDR3 DNA is TGTGCCAGCAGTGAAGCATCGGGACGGAGATCTGGAAGCACCATATATTTT. Amino acids: CASSEASGRRSGSTIYF. The rearrangement uses TRBV2 and TRBJ1-3, with D tentatively TRBD1 (5 bases). The CDR3 runs to 17 residues. CDR1 is SNHLY, CDR2 FYNNEI, per germline.

A few counts support this clone. The V call is TRBV7-9, the J call TRBJ2-7, with D possibly matching TRBD1 (6 bases). The CDR3 runs to 14 residues. V was cut by 5 bases and J by 0 bases, with 11 bases left in between. The germline V gene has CDR1 SEHNR and CDR2 FQNEAQ (reference sequence). In DNA, the CDR3 is TGTGCCAGCAGCCCCTGGGACAACTCCTACGAGCAGTACTTC. Translated: CASSPWDNSYEQYF.

The chain combines TRBV4-3 with TRBJ1-6; 10 bases map to TRBD1. Unmatched junction bases numbered 7, after V lost 0 bases and J lost 11 bases. Germline V lookup: CDR1 LGHNA, CDR2 YSLEER. CDR3 length equals 16 residues. Written as DNA, the CDR3 is TGCGCCAGCAGCCAAGATAGCCCCGGACAGGGGGCACCCCTCCACTTT. Its protein product is CASSQDSPGQGAPLHF.

The rearrangement joins TRBV6-5 to TRBJ2-7; D is undetermined. The V and J ends lost 2 bases and 7 bases respectively, with 12 bases between them. The CDR3 covers 13 residues. CDR1 is MNHEY and CDR2 is SVGAGI in the germline V gene. The chain's CDR3 is CASSYGEWEEQYF. The CDR3 region has the DNA TGTGCCAGCAGTTACGGGGAATGGGAAGAGCAGTACTTC.

This clone was detected once. The chain employs TRBV5-5 and TRBJ2-2; 12 nucleotides agree with TRBD1. CDR1 SGHKS and CDR2 YYEKEE come from the germline V gene (reference sequence). The CDR3 has 18 amino acids. The J segment lost 7 bases and the V segment lost 4 bases, leaving 14 bases of the junction unmatched. The CDR3, as DNA: TGTGCCAGCAGCAAAATACCGCGGGACAGGGGGCCGGGCGGGGAGCTGTTTTTT. Its protein is CASSKIPRDRGPGGELFF.

This clone was seen only a few times. This chain joins TRBV29-1 and TRBJ1-1; D is perhaps TRBD1 (5 bases). This CDR3 contains 13 residues. V was clipped by 3 bases and J by 3 bases, with 11 bases between them. Per the germline V gene, CDR1 is SQVTM and CDR2 is ANQGSEA. CDR3 DNA: TGCAGCGTTGACGGCAGGGTTGACACTGAAGCTTTCTTT. Its translation: CSVDGRVDTEAFF.

The chain couples TRBV6-5 to TRBJ2-5; D may be TRBD1 or TRBD2 (5 bases each). With the DNA end fitting TRBJ2-7 better, the J assignment may be wrong. Germline V gene lookup returns CDR1 MNHEY and CDR2 SVGAGI. The CDR3 length is 14 residues. CDR3 residues: CASSYSRAGHEQYF. The CDR3 DNA sequence: TGTGCCAGCAGTTACTCGAGGGCAGGGCACGAGCAGTACTTC.

The chain joins TRBV6-1 to TRBJ1-2, with 7 bases that match TRBD1. V gave up 3 bases and J gave up 4 bases; unmatched junction bases: 5. The CDR3 runs 14 residues. Germline CDR1 is MNHNS and CDR2 is SASEGT. The CDR3 nucleotides are TGTGCCAGCAGTGACATGACAGGGACCTATGGCTACACCTTC. Encoded protein: CASSDMTGTYGYTF.

This clone was detected only a few times. The V call is TRBV21-1, the J call TRBJ1-3. TRBV21-1 is a documented pseudogene. CDR3 length: 17 residues. CDR3 protein: CASSKGLRGGLRNTIYF. The CDR3 DNA is TGTGCCAGCAGCAAAGGGCTCAGGGGAGGATTGAGAAACACCATATATTTT.

The chain carries TRBV2 and TRBJ1-5, with D possibly TRBD1 on 5 matching bases. In germline, CDR1 is SNHLY, CDR2 FYNNEI. The CDR3 length is 12 residues. V was clipped by 6 bases and J by 11 bases, with 14 bases between them. The CDR3 spells CASRAGVGAQHF. CDR3 DNA: TGTGCCAGCAGGGCTGGCGTGGGGGCCCAGCATTTT.